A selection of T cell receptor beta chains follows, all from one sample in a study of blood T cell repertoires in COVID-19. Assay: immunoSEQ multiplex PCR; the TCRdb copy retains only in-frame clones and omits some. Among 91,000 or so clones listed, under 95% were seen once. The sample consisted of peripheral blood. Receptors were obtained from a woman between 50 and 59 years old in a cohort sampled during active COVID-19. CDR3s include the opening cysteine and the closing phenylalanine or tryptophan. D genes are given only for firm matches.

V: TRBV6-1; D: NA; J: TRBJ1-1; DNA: TGTGCCAGCAGTGAGAGGGCCCTCGCAGAAGCTTTCTTT; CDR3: CASSERALAEAFF
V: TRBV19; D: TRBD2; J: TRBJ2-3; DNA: TGTGCCACCTTGGAGCGGGGTGGAGCAGATACGCAGTATTTT; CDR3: CATLERGGADTQYF
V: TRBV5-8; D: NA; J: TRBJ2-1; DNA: TGTGCCAGCAGCTTAGGGACTGCCATAGTCCGCTCCTACAATGAGCAGTTCTTC; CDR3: CASSLGTAIVRSYNEQFF
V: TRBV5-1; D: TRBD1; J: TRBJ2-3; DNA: TGCGCCAGCACGGAAGGACAGGGCGAGACAGATACGCAGTATTTT; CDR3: CASTEGQGETDTQYF
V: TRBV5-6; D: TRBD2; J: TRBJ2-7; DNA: TGTGCCAGCAGCTCGTGGACTAGCGGGGGGGAGCAGTACTTC; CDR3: CASSSWTSGGEQYF
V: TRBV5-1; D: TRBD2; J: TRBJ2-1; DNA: TGCGCCAGCAGCCCGGGACTAGCGGGAGCTGGGCAGTTCTTC; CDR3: CASSPGLAGAGQFF
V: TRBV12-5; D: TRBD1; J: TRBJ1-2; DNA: TGTGCTAGTGGTTTAAAGACAGGGGCCTATGGCTACACCTTC; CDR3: CASGLKTGAYGYTF
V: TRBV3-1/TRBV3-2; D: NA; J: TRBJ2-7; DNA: TGTGCCAGCAGCCAAGCCCTTCAAAGCGGCGAGCAGTACTTC; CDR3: CASSQALQSGEQYF
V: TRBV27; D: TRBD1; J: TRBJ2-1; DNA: TGTGCCAGCAGCCCGGACAGGGACCTAAGCAGACTAATCAATGAGCAGTTCTTC; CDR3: CASSPDRDLSRLINEQFF
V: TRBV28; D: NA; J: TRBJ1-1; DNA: TGTGCCAGCAGTTTTACAGGGAACACTGAAGCTTTCTTT; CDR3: CASSFTGNTEAFF